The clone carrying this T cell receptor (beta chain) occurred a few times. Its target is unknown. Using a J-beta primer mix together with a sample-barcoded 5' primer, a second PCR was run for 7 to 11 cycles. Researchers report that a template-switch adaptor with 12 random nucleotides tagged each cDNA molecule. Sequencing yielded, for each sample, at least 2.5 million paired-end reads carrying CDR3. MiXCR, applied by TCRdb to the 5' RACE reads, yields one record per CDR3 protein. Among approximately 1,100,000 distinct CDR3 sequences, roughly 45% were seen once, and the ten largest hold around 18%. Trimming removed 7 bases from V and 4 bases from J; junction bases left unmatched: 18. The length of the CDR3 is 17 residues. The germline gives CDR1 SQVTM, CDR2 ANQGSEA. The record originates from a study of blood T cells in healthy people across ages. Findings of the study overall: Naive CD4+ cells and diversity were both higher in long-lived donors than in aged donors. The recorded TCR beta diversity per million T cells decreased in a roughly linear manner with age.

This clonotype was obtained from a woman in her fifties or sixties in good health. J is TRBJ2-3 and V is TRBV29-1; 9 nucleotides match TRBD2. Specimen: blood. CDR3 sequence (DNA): TGCAGCGCTGTGGGACACAGGGGTAGCGGGAGTTCAGATACGCAGTATTTT. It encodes CSAVGHRGSGSSDTQYF.